The clone carrying this T cell receptor beta chain has just one count. The antigen is unknown. This sample is part of a study of T cell repertoires in ileal Crohn's disease. The study, taken as a whole, reports: Compared with CD4 T cells, sorted CD8 cells carried more expanded clones.

The method was immunoSEQ multiplex PCR; TCRdb's version includes in-frame clones alone and lacks a portion of them. The sample comprises several thousand clones, 70% to 80% of which are singletons, and approximately 6.9% rests with the top ten. V trimming: 6 bases; J trimming: 1 base; junction bases outside the gene matches: 4. Germline V gives CDR1 MNHNY, CDR2 SVGAGI (reference sequence). This CDR3 contains 16 residues. The source material was ileal tissue. The source of this sequence is an adult with Crohn's disease. The rearrangement links TRBV6-6 to TRBJ2-3; 13 positions match TRBD2. CDR3 DNA sequence: TGTGCCAGCAGACGCGGGACTAGCGGGGGCACAGATACGCAGTATTTT. It is translated as CASRRGTSGGTDTQYF.